A selection of T cell receptor beta chains follows, all from one sample in a study of T cell responses to AZD1222 COVID-19 vaccine. Repertoires were generated with immunoSEQ multiplex PCR, while TCRdb's copy carries only in-frame clones and drops some. The sample holds some 99,000 clones; about 91% are singletons and the top ten take around 7.5%. The starting material was peripheral blood, obtained on day 0 of AZD1222 vaccination. These receptor sequences come from an adult in good health. Both conserved end residues are part of each CDR3. The order of the fields is clone size, J gene, D gene, V gene, CDR3 protein, CDR3 DNA. The D gene is left open where the match is weak. The size field is filled for only some rows; it gives once, few, many or a size class.

once	TRBJ1-5	TRBD1	TRBV2	CASSEQGANNNQPQHF	TGTGCCAGCAGTGAACAGGGGGCTAATAACAATCAGCCCCAGCATTTT
-	TRBJ2-7	-	TRBV14	CASSSQGYGYEQYF	TGTGCCAGCAGCTCACAGGGATACGGTTACGAGCAGTACTTC
few	TRBJ2-4	-	TRBV21-1	CASSKDTRVSAAKNIQYF	TGTGCCAGCAGCAAAGATACCAGGGTCTCGGCAGCCAAAAACATTCAGTACTTC
-	TRBJ1-2	TRBD1	TRBV6-6	CASSYGQGVSGYTF	TGTGCCAGCAGTTACGGACAGGGGGTGAGTGGCTACACCTTC
once	TRBJ1-5	TRBD1	TRBV18	CASSPGTAQSSQPQHF	TGTGCCAGCTCGCCCGGGACAGCCCAGTCTTCTCAGCCCCAGCATTTT
-	TRBJ1-3	-	TRBV7-3	CASSLQGREGSGNTIYF	TGTGCCAGCAGCTTACAGGGCCGCGAGGGTTCTGGAAACACCATATATTTT
-	TRBJ1-2	-	TRBV5-1	CASSSGGQGRGYTF	TGCGCCAGCAGCTCGGGAGGGCAGGGTCGTGGCTACACCTTC
-	TRBJ2-6	-	TRBV7-3	CASSSPGGANVLTF	TGTGCCAGCAGCTCCCCAGGTGGGGCCAACGTCCTGACTTTC
-	TRBJ1-2	TRBD1	TRBV6-5	CASSSTGGKSPAYTF	TGTGCCAGCAGTTCCACAGGGGGCAAATCCCCCGCCTACACCTTC
once	TRBJ2-5	-	TRBV11-3	CASSFSGGETQYF	TGTGCCAGCAGCTTTTCTGGGGGAGAGACCCAGTACTTC
once	TRBJ2-6	-	TRBV7-6	CASSLSAGANVLTF	TGTGCCAGCAGCTTATCTGCTGGGGCCAACGTCCTGACTTTC
-	TRBJ1-6	TRBD1	TRBV27	CASSPTGANSPLHF	TGTGCCAGCAGCCCTACAGGGGCCAATTCACCCCTCCACTTT
-	TRBJ1-5	-	TRBV30	CAWSVDQSQPQHF	TGTGCCTGGAGTGTAGATCAAAGTCAGCCCCAGCATTTT
-	TRBJ2-7	TRBD2	TRBV10-1	CASSLVAGDEQYF	TGCGCCAGCAGTTTGGTAGCGGGGGACGAGCAGTACTTC
-	TRBJ2-5	-	TRBV7-6	CASSPQETQYF	TGTGCCAGCAGCCCACAAGAGACCCAGTACTTC
-	TRBJ1-2	TRBD1	TRBV2	CASSPRRTGDYGYTF	TGTGCCAGCAGTCCCCGGCGAACAGGGGACTATGGCTACACCTTC
-	TRBJ2-3	TRBD2	TRBV27	CASSHRRLAGIDTQYF	TGTGCCAGCAGTCACCGGAGGCTAGCGGGGATAGATACGCAGTATTTT
-	TRBJ1-2	-	TRBV11-2	CASSQQHGYTF	TGTGCCAGCAGCCAGCAGCATGGCTACACCTTC
-	TRBJ2-2	-	TRBV19	CASRIRDWPPGELFF	TGTGCCAGCCGGATCCGGGACTGGCCGCCCGGGGAGCTGTTTTTT
-	TRBJ2-1	-	TRBV6-2/TRBV6-3	CASSPWGAQDYNEQFF	TGTGCCAGCAGCCCCTGGGGGGCGCAAGACTACAATGAGCAGTTCTTC
-	TRBJ1-2	-	TRBV3-1/TRBV3-2	CASSQTSYGYTF	TGTGCCAGCAGCCAGACAAGCTATGGCTACACCTTC
few	TRBJ1-6	-	TRBV19	CASSIVAGAGASPLHF	TGTGCCAGTAGTATAGTAGCCGGGGCCGGGGCTTCACCCCTCCACTTT